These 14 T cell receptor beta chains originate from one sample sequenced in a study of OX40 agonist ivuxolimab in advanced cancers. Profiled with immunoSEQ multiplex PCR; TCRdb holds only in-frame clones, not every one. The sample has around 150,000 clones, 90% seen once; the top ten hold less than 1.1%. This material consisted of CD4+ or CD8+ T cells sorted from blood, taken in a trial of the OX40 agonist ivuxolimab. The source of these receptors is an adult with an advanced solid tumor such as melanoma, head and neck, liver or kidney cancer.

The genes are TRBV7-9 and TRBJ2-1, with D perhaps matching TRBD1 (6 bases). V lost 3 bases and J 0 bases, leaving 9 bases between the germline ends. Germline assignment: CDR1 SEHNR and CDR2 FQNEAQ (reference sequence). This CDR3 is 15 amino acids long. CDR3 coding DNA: TGTGCCAGCAGCTTCCCAGGGGTCTCCTACAATGAGCAGTTCTTC. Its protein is CASSFPGVSYNEQFF.

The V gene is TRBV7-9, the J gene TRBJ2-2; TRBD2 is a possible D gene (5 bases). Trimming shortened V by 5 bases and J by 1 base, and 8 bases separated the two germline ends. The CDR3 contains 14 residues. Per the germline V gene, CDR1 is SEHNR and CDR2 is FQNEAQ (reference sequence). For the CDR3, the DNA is TGTGCCAGCAGCGGCGCGGGGAACACCGGGGAGCTGTTTTTT. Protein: CASSGAGNTGELFF.

DNA of the CDR3: TGCAGCGGCCTCAGGGGTCTATATGGCTACACCTTC. It encodes CSGLRGLYGYTF. The chain has TRBV29-1 and TRBJ1-2, with D possibly being TRBD1 (6 bases). This CDR3 contains 12 residues. The germline V gene encodes CDR1 SQVTM and CDR2 ANQGSEA. The V and J ends lost 7 bases and 5 bases respectively, with 14 bases between them.

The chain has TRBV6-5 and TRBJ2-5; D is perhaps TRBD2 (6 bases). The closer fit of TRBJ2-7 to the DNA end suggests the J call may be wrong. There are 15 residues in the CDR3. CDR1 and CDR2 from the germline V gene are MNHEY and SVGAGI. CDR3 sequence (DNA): TGTGCCAGCAGTTCCCTAGGGACTGGCTCCTACGAGCAGTACTTC. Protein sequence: CASSSLGTGSYEQYF.

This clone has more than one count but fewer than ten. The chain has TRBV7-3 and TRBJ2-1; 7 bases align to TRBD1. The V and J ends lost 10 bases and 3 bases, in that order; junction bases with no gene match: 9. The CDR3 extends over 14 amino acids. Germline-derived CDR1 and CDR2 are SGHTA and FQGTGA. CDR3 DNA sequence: TGTGCCACCGCCCGGGACAGCCTCTACAATGAGCAGTTCTTC. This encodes CATARDSLYNEQFF.

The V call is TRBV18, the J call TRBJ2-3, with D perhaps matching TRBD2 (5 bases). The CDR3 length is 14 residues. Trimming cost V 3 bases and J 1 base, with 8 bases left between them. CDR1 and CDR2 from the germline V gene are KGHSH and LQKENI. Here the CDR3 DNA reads TGTGCCAGCTCACCCGTTAGCGGCACAGATACGCAGTATTTT. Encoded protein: CASSPVSGTDTQYF.

CDR3 region: CASSLMEGGTEAFF. CDR3 nucleotide sequence: TGTGCCAGCAGCCTTATGGAGGGAGGCACTGAAGCTTTCTTT. This chain joins TRBV7-9 and TRBJ1-1; the D is unclear. This CDR3 is 14 amino acids long. The germline V gene has CDR1 SEHNR and CDR2 FQNEAQ (reference sequence). V lost 5 bases to trimming and J lost 4 bases, with 14 bases between them.

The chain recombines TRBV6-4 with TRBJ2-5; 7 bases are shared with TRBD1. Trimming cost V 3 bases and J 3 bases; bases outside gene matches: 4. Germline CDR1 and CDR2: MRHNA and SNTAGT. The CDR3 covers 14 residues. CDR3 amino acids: CASSERQGKETQYF. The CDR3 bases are TGTGCCAGCAGTGAGCGACAGGGTAAAGAGACCCAGTACTTC.

In DNA, the CDR3 is TGTGCCAGCAGCCAAGGAGCGGGGAATGAGCAGTTCTTC. It is translated as CASSQGAGNEQFF. The chain carries TRBV14 and TRBJ2-1; 7 bases agree with TRBD2. Losses at the gene ends were 1 base for V and 7 bases for J; bases not matched to a gene: 1. The CDR3 length is 13 residues. Germline CDR1 is SGHDN and CDR2 is FVKESK.

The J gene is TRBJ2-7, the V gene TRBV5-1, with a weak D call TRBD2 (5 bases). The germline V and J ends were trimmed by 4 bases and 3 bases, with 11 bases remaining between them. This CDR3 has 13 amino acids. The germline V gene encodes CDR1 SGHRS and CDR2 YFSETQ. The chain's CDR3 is CASSRLRGYEQYF. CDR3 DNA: TGCGCCAGCAGCCGCCTACGGGGCTACGAGCAGTACTTC.

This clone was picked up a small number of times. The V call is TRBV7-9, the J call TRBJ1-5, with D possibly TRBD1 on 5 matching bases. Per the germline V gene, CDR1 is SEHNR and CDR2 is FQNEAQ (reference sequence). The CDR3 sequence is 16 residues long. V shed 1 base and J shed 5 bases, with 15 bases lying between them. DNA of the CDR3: TGTGCCAGCAGCTTAGACGACTGGCAGGGCGATCAGCCCCAGCATTTT. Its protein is CASSLDDWQGDQPQHF.

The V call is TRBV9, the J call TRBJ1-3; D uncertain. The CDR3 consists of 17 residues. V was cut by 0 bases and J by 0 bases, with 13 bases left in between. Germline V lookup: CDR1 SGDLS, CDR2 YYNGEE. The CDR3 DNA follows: TGTGCCAGCAGCGTAGCTGGTAGGAGTAGCTCTGGAAACACCATATATTTT. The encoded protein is CASSVAGRSSSGNTIYF.

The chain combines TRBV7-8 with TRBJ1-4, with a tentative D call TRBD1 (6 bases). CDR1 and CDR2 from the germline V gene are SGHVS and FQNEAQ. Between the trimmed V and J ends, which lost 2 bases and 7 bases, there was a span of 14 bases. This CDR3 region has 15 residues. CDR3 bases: TGTGCCAGCAGCTTACGACAGGCCGGGGGTGAAAAACTGTTTTTT. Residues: CASSLRQAGGEKLFF.

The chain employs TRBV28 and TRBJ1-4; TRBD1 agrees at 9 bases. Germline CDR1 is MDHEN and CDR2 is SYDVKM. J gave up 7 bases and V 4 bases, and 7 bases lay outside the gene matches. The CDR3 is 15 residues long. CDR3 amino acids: CASSSLGQGVEKLFF. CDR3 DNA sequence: TGTGCCAGCAGTTCTCTGGGACAGGGAGTTGAAAAACTGTTTTTT.